This T cell receptor (beta chain) was profiled in a study of CD8 T cells in ankylosing spondylitis. Study results and limitations: Enrichment of disease-linked clones was reportedly significant in matched ankylosing spondylitis synovial fluid.

This clonotype was observed at least ten times. Its antigen is as yet unknown. Each TCR beta library was made by quantitative 5'-RACE that incorporated molecular barcodes. MiXCR was run by TCRdb on the 5' RACE reads, yielding one entry per CDR3 protein. The data hold roughly 230,000 distinct CDR3 sequences, with 15% to 20% observed a single time. Germline V gives CDR1 LNHNV, CDR2 YYDKDF (reference sequence). Trimming took off 0 bases at V and 5 bases at J, with 2 bases between the two ends. There are 12 residues in the CDR3. The receptor's source is a male donor with ankylosing spondylitis or in good health (not recorded which). The specimen was blood, either unsorted or a sorted T cell fraction (not recorded which). The genes are TRBV15 and TRBJ2-1; no clear D. CDR3 residues: CATSRENNEQFF. The CDR3 DNA reads TGTGCCACCAGCAGAGAAAACAATGAGCAGTTCTTC.